The next 31 T cell receptor beta chains were all read from a single sample in a study of blood T cell repertoires in COVID-19. Some clones are missing from TCRdb's copy, which holds only in-frame ones; the method was immunoSEQ multiplex PCR. The sample has a few hundred thousand clones, 87% seen once. The sequenced material came from PBMCs or T cells enriched from blood (not recorded which). These receptors all come from a woman younger than 45 who had recovered from COVID-19.

V is TRBV28 and J is TRBJ2-3, with TRBD2 matching over 7 bases. V was clipped by 0 bases and J by 3 bases; unmatched bases: 6. Germline CDR1 MDHEN, CDR2 SYDVKM. This CDR3 spans 16 amino acids. CDR3 DNA sequence: TGTGCCAGCAGTTTATGGAGGCCTAGCGGTACAGATACGCAGTATTTT. Encoded protein: CASSLWRPSGTDTQYF.

This clone has just a few counts. This rearrangement joins TRBV6-5 to TRBJ1-6, with D hard to call. The V and J ends lost 5 bases and 13 bases respectively, with 9 bases between them. CDR3 length: 11 amino acids. Germline V gene sequence: CDR1 MNHEY, CDR2 SVGAGI. The CDR3 protein is CASSRGGPLHF. As DNA, the CDR3 is TGTGCCAGCAGTCGAGGTGGGCCCCTCCACTTT.

V gene TRBV15 combines with J gene TRBJ1-4; D is possibly TRBD1 (5 bases). Germline CDR1 LNHNV, CDR2 YYDKDF (reference sequence). There are 16 residues in the CDR3. The germline V and J ends were trimmed by 0 bases and 2 bases, with 10 bases remaining between them. DNA for the CDR3: TGTGCCACCAGCAGAGATAGACGACAGACTAATGAAAAACTGTTTTTT. This sequence encodes CATSRDRRQTNEKLFF.

The chain uses TRBV4-2 and TRBJ2-1, with TRBD2 identical over 12 bases. CDR1 and CDR2 from the germline V gene are LGHNA and YNFKEQ. V shed 0 bases, J shed 6 bases, and the junction held 9 bases outside the gene matches. The CDR3 runs 18 residues. The DNA for the CDR3 is TGTGCCAGCAGCCAAGAGCTGACCCGACTAGCGGGAGCCAATGAGCAGTTCTTC. As protein: CASSQELTRLAGANEQFF.

This chain uses TRBV13 with TRBJ2-3, with D possibly matching TRBD2 (6 bases). V lost 5 bases to trimming and J lost 2 bases, with 11 bases between them. Germline CDR1 reads PRHDT; CDR2 reads FYEKMQ (reference sequence). The CDR3 is 14 residues long. The CDR3 loop reads CASSNSGSTDTQYF. In nucleotides, the CDR3 is TGTGCCAGCAGCAATAGCGGCTCCACAGATACGCAGTATTTT.

This clone has more than one count but fewer than ten. V usage is TRBV7-9 and J usage is TRBJ2-5; tentatively, D is TRBD2 (6 bases). The germline gives CDR1 SEHNR, CDR2 FQNEAQ (reference sequence). CDR3 length equals 15 residues. Deletions cut 5 bases from V and 5 bases from J, with 18 bases between. DNA for the CDR3: TGTGCCAGCAGCCCTGTCGGAGGGCTTGGTGAGACCCAGTACTTC. Translated, it gives CASSPVGGLGETQYF.

The chain carries TRBV5-4 and TRBJ2-5; TRBD2 is a possible D gene (5 bases). V shed 0 bases and J shed 3 bases, with 9 bases lying between them. The CDR3 loop spans 14 amino acids. Germline CDR1 reads SGHNT; CDR2 reads YYREEE (reference sequence). This CDR3 reads CASSLAGLEETQYF. CDR3 bases: TGTGCCAGCAGCTTGGCGGGGTTGGAAGAGACCCAGTACTTC.

This clone occurred a few times. The J gene is TRBJ2-7, the V gene TRBV4-1; TRBD1 matches at 10 bases. This CDR3 region has 15 residues. Germline V lookup: CDR1 MGHRA, CDR2 YSYEKL. V dropped 1 base and J dropped 0; count of bases not matched to a gene: 0. The CDR3 bases are TGCGCCAGCAGCCAAGGACAGGGGGCCTCCTACGAGCAGTACTTC. Amino acids: CASSQGQGASYEQYF.

The J gene is TRBJ1-1, the V gene TRBV11-2; D perhaps matches TRBD1 (5 bases). With 8 bases removed from V and 0 bases from J, the gap between germline ends came to 19 bases. Looked up from germline, CDR1 is SGHAT and CDR2 is FQNNGV. There are 16 residues in the CDR3. CDR3 protein: CASRGGWGKVNTEAFF. As DNA, the CDR3 is TGTGCCAGCCGGGGGGGTTGGGGGAAAGTGAACACTGAAGCTTTCTTT.

This clone was observed a handful of times. The chain is built from TRBV10-3 and TRBJ1-6; a weak D match, TRBD1 (6 bases). The germline V and J ends were trimmed by 4 bases and 7 bases, with 17 bases remaining between them. The length of the CDR3 is 16 residues. The germline CDR1 and CDR2 sequences are ENHRY and SYGVKD. Written as DNA, the CDR3 is TGTGCCATCAGTGCTAGTTGGGAACAGGGCAATTCACCCCTCCACTTT. As protein: CAISASWEQGNSPLHF.

The J gene is TRBJ2-1, the V gene TRBV6-2 or TRBV6-3, with D tentatively TRBD2 (6 bases). This CDR3 has 14 amino acids. V lost 5 bases and J 8 bases, leaving 16 bases between the germline ends. CDR1 and CDR2 (germline): MNHEY, SVGEGT. The CDR3 region has the DNA TGTGCCAGCAGTGACCTCCCCGGGACTCATGAGCAGTTCTTC. Residues: CASSDLPGTHEQFF.

In this sample, this clone turned up a few times. J is TRBJ2-7 and V is TRBV7-2, with D uncertain. The germline V and J ends were trimmed by 2 bases and 2 bases, with 10 bases remaining between them. Germline V lookup: CDR1 SGHTA, CDR2 FQGNSA. The CDR3 is 14 amino acids. CDR3 residues: CASSLSPLTYEQYF. The CDR3 DNA reads TGTGCCAGCAGCTTAAGTCCACTCACCTACGAGCAGTACTTC.

The gene calls are TRBV10-1 and TRBJ1-5; TRBD1 might be the D (6 bases). Germline assignment: CDR1 WNHNN and CDR2 SYGVQD (reference sequence). The CDR3 runs 14 residues. Trimming cost V 0 bases and J 7 bases, with 10 bases left between them. CDR3 region: CASSESGQGQPQHF. The CDR3 region has the DNA TGCGCCAGCAGTGAGTCGGGACAAGGGCAGCCCCAGCATTTT.

V and J are TRBV5-4 and TRBJ2-3, with 12 positions matching TRBD2. The CDR3 loop spans 18 amino acids. The germline V gene encodes CDR1 SGHNT and CDR2 YYREEE (reference sequence). J gave up 2 bases and V 4 bases, and 11 bases lay outside the gene matches. In DNA, the CDR3 is TGTGCCAGCAGCCCCGGGGCTAGCGGGGGGGTAATCACAGATACGCAGTATTTT. Its translation is CASSPGASGGVITDTQYF.

V usage is TRBV9 and J usage is TRBJ2-3; perhaps TRBD2 as D (5 bases). Trimming stripped 7 bases from V and 0 bases from J, with 9 bases between. CDR3 length: 13 residues. Germline V CDR1 and CDR2: SGDLS, YYNGEE. DNA of the CDR3: TGTGCCAGCGGAGCGGCCAGCACAGATACGCAGTATTTT. It specifies CASGAASTDTQYF. Using reference TRBV9 and TRBJ2-3 for the parts outside the CDR3, the full variable domain is DSGVTQTPKHLITATGQRVTLRCSPRSGDLSVYWYQQSLDQGLQFLIQYYNGEERAKGNILERFSAQQFPDLHSELNLSSLELGDSALYFCASGAASTDTQYFGPGTRLTVL.

The chain joins TRBV30 to TRBJ2-1, with 10 nucleotides matching TRBD2. Germline-derived CDR1 and CDR2 are GTSNPN and SVGIG (reference sequence). The CDR3 totals 14 residues. After removal of 4 bases from V and 5 bases from J, the junction contained 5 bases not matched to a gene. CDR3 residues: CAWNSGGKNNEQFF. In DNA, the CDR3 is TGTGCCTGGAATAGCGGGGGGAAAAACAATGAGCAGTTCTTC.

J is TRBJ2-1 and V is TRBV4-1; 8 bases agree with TRBD2. V was pared by 2 bases and J by 8 bases, with 14 bases of the junction left unmatched. CDR1 and CDR2 (germline): MGHRA, YSYEKL. The CDR3 is made up of 17 amino acids. In nucleotides, the CDR3 is TGCGCCAGCAGCCAATTACCGGGACTAGGCATTTCTGATGAGCAGTTCTTC. It is translated as CASSQLPGLGISDEQFF.

The chain uses TRBV29-1 and TRBJ2-2, with a tentative D call TRBD2 (5 bases). CDR3 length: 12 residues. Germline V gives CDR1 SQVTM, CDR2 ANQGSEA. V gave up 7 bases and J gave up 6 bases, with 12 bases separating them. The CDR3 DNA reads TGCAGCGGATTAGGAGGTGCCGGGGAGCTGTTTTTT. This sequence encodes CSGLGGAGELFF.

This chain links TRBV30 with TRBJ1-6; TRBD1 matches at 7 bases. The CDR3 extends over 14 amino acids. The germline gives CDR1 GTSNPN, CDR2 SVGIG (reference sequence). V shed 8 bases and J 7 bases; nucleotides not matched to a gene: 11. CDR3 DNA sequence: TGTGCCACAGCCCCGTACAGGGGAAATTCACCCCTCCACTTT. Protein sequence: CATAPYRGNSPLHF. Full variable domain (missing parts from reference TRBV30 and TRBJ1-6): SQTIHQWPATLVQPVGSPLSLECTVEGTSNPNLYWYRQAAGRGLQLLFYSVGIGQISSEVPQNLSASRPQDRQFILSSKKLLLSDSGFYLCATAPYRGNSPLHFGNGTRLTVT.

The CDR3: CASSHGDRSTNEKLFF. In nucleotides, the CDR3 is TGTGCCAGCAGCCACGGGGACAGATCAACTAATGAAAAACTGTTTTTT. This chain links TRBV3-1 (or the pseudogene TRBV3-2) with TRBJ1-4, with 7 nucleotides matching TRBD1. This CDR3 is built from 16 residues. J lost 0 bases, V lost 3 bases, and 4 bases had no gene match. The germline V gene has CDR1 LGHDT and CDR2 YNNKEL (reference sequence).

The count of this clone is one. The V and J genes are TRBV10-3 and TRBJ1-1; 7 bases are shared with TRBD1. Germline CDR1 ENHRY, CDR2 SYGVKD. V shed 0 bases and J 11 bases; nucleotides not matched to a gene: 6. The CDR3 extends over 13 amino acids. The CDR3 DNA reads as TGTGCCATCAGTGAGTCCAAGGGACAGAGGGCTTTCTTT. Translated: CAISESKGQRAFF.

This clone was found a few times. V and J are TRBV6-5 and TRBJ1-1; TRBD1 matches at 9 bases. The length of the CDR3 is 13 residues. Germline-derived CDR1 and CDR2 are MNHEY and SVGAGI. V lost 10 bases to trimming and J lost 3 bases; unmatched junction nucleotides: 6. CDR3 in amino acids: CATNRGHDTEAFF. As DNA, the CDR3 is TGTGCCACTAACAGGGGGCACGACACTGAAGCTTTCTTT.

This clone was seen a single time. The chain carries TRBV7-8 and TRBJ1-1; D is possibly TRBD1 (6 bases). The CDR3 consists of 13 residues. V lost 1 base to trimming and J lost 6 bases, with 9 bases between them. The germline CDR1 and CDR2 sequences are SGHVS and FQNEAQ. CDR3 protein: CASSLVGASEAFF. As DNA, the CDR3 is TGTGCCAGCAGCTTAGTGGGGGCGTCTGAAGCTTTCTTT.

V is TRBV2 and J is TRBJ2-1; possible D gene TRBD2, 7 bases. The germline CDR1 and CDR2 sequences are SNHLY and FYNNEI. Trimming took 4 bases from V and 9 from J, leaving 22 bases between them. The CDR3 extends over 16 amino acids. The CDR3 DNA reads as TGTGCCAGCAGTGTGGCCAGGGGAGGGGGTTTCGGTGAGCAGTTCTTC. Translation: CASSVARGGGFGEQFF.

The rearrangement uses TRBV3-1 (or the pseudogene TRBV3-2) and TRBJ1-3; 9 nucleotides match TRBD1. J lost 4 bases, V lost 5 bases, and 9 bases had no gene match. Germline V gene data show CDR1 as LGHDT and CDR2 as YNNKEL (reference sequence). This CDR3 contains 16 residues. Written as DNA, the CDR3 is TGTGCCAGCAGCTACCACAGGGGGCGAGCCGGAAACACCATATATTTT. This translates into CASSYHRGRAGNTIYF.

The chain recombines TRBV12-5 with TRBJ1-5; no clear D. V lost 5 bases and J 0 bases, leaving 11 bases between the germline ends. This CDR3 contains 15 residues. Germline V gives CDR1 LGHNT, CDR2 FRNRAP. This CDR3 reads CASGTPTDSNQPQHF. The CDR3 region has the DNA TGTGCTAGTGGTACCCCAACAGATAGCAATCAGCCCCAGCATTTT.

The V call is TRBV10-3, the J call TRBJ1-1; 9 nucleotides agree with TRBD1. V dropped 7 bases and J dropped 7; count of bases not matched to a gene: 7. Per germline, CDR1 ENHRY and CDR2 SYGVKD. The CDR3 extends over 13 amino acids. CDR3 region: CAITGTGMGEAFF. CDR3 DNA sequence: TGTGCCATCACGGGGACAGGGATGGGTGAAGCTTTCTTT.

The chain links TRBV19 to TRBJ1-1; a weak D match, TRBD1 (5 bases). Trimming shortened V by 3 bases and J by 2 bases, and 10 bases separated the two germline ends. This CDR3 is 14 amino acids long. Germline CDR1 reads LNHDA; CDR2 reads SQIVND (reference sequence). CDR3 loop: CASSMGQGNTEAFF. The CDR3 region has the DNA TGTGCCAGTAGTATGGGTCAGGGTAACACTGAAGCTTTCTTT.

This clone has only one observation. The gene calls are TRBV29-1 and TRBJ2-7; the D gene is possibly TRBD2 (5 bases). V lost 5 bases and J lost 0, with 11 bases in between. CDR3 size: 13 residues. Germline V CDR1 and CDR2: SQVTM, ANQGSEA. The DNA of the CDR3 is TGCAGCGTTTTCCCCGGAGGCTCCTACGAGCAGTACTTC. This gives the protein CSVFPGGSYEQYF.

On this clone: This CDR3 is also generated by other DNA sequences in the sample. V usage is TRBV6-5 and J usage is TRBJ1-1; possible D gene TRBD1, 5 bases. The CDR3 is 14 amino acids. Trimming took 0 bases from V and 5 from J, leaving 10 bases between them. Germline CDR1 and CDR2: MNHEY and SVGAGI. The CDR3 sequence is CASSYSRRGTEAFF. CDR3 in DNA: TGTGCCAGCAGTTACTCGAGGAGGGGTACTGAAGCTTTCTTT.

The genes are TRBV2 and TRBJ2-7; TRBD2 is a possible D gene (6 bases). The CDR3 has 14 amino acids. CDR1 SNHLY and CDR2 FYNNEI come from the germline V gene. Between the trimmed V and J ends, which lost 6 bases and 4 bases, there was a span of 16 bases. CDR3 loop: CASRQLDAGYEQYF. CDR3 DNA sequence: TGTGCCAGCAGGCAGTTGGACGCGGGATACGAGCAGTACTTC.